This TCR beta chain was observed in a study of spatial heterogeneity in lung cancer. Study-wide background: Consistently, beta-chain sequences turned up in larger numbers than alpha-chain sequences did.

This clonotype ranks as large. Using its own MiXCR run on the 5' RACE reads, TCRdb lists one record per CDR3 protein. The sample gives around 2,700 distinct CDR3 sequences, 10% to 15% of which show up once; more than 35% is in the top ten. Germline loops: CDR1 MNHEY, CDR2 SVGAGI. V lost 5 bases and J 4 bases, leaving 11 bases between the germline ends. The CDR3 extends over 13 amino acids. Regarding time point: sample taken at primary tumor resection. Whole RNA, which was extracted from tumor, nontumor lung tissue or frozen PBMC, was sequenced without any cell sorting. This sequence was found in a male donor with early-stage non-small cell lung cancer. The material was normal lung tissue next to the tumor, obtained at surgery. V gene TRBV6-5 combines with J gene TRBJ2-5; no clear D. The DNA of the CDR3 is TGTGCCAGCAGTCAGCTTTCGGCAGAGACCCAGTACTTC. Amino acid sequence: CASSQLSAETQYF.